The rows below give T cell receptor beta chains drawn from one sample of a study of memory B cells and T cells in multiple sclerosis. Here immunoSEQ multiplex PCR was the method, and the copy in TCRdb shows in-frame clones only, minus some. The sample holds over 6,500 clones, roughly 61% seen once. Sample: memory (CD45RO+) CD8+ T cells from blood. These receptors were taken from a human donor with multiple sclerosis. Both conserved end residues are part of each CDR3. The order of the fields is clone size, J gene, V gene, D gene, CDR3 DNA, CDR3 protein. A D gene is named only where the DNA matches it firmly. Clone size is stated in some rows and not others, as once, few, many or a class when expanded.

-	TRBJ2-7	TRBV27	TRBD1	TGTGCCAGCAGTTTGAACAGGGGCTACGAGCAGTACTTC	CASSLNRGYEQYF
-	TRBJ1-5	TRBV2	TRBD1	TGTGCCAGCAGCCGGGGACAGGGGGCGCAACAGCCCCAGCATTTT	CASSRGQGAQQPQHF
few	TRBJ2-7	TRBV28	TRBD1	TGTGCCAGCAGCCGACGACAGGGTTCCGAGCAGTACTTC	CASSRRQGSEQYF
-	TRBJ2-3	TRBV4-1	-	TGCGCCAGCAGCCAAGCGGAGGGTCACACAGATACGCAGTATTTT	CASSQAEGHTDTQYF
-	TRBJ2-1	TRBV5-4	-	TGTGCCAGCAGCTCCGCCGGGACTCCTTTCAACAATGAGCAGTTCTTC	CASSSAGTPFNNEQFF
few	TRBJ1-5	TRBV10-2	-	TGCGCCAGCAGTGAGGAGAGGGACAATCAGCCCCAGCATTTT	CASSEERDNQPQHF
once	TRBJ2-1	TRBV6-5	-	TGTGCCAGCAGTCCTCTCGGGGGCTCCTACAATGAGCAGTTCTTC	CASSPLGGSYNEQFF
few	TRBJ2-1	TRBV7-9	TRBD2	TGTGCCAGCAGCCAACTAGCGGGGGAAGTCAATGAGCAGTTCTTC	CASSQLAGEVNEQFF
-	TRBJ2-7	TRBV7-2	-	TGTGCCAGCAGGTACGGGACAAATAAATACGAGCAGTACTTC	CASRYGTNKYEQYF
-	TRBJ1-2	TRBV19	TRBD1	TGTGCCAGTGGACAGGCGAGTTATGGCTACACCTTC	CASGQASYGYTF
-	TRBJ1-1	TRBV7-2	-	TGTGCCAGCAGCTTAGCACCGACACGGAACACTGAAGCTTTCTTT	CASSLAPTRNTEAFF
-	TRBJ2-5	TRBV6-1	-	TGTGCCAGCAGTAACGAGGGAAAGACCCAGTACTTC	CASSNEGKTQYF
-	TRBJ1-2	TRBV27	TRBD1	TGTGCCAGCAGTTTTTCGGGAGGGACAGTTGGCTACACCTTC	CASSFSGGTVGYTF
large	TRBJ2-7	TRBV5-1	TRBD1	TGCGCCAGCAGCGGGGGACAGGCCTCCTCCTACGAGCAGTACTTC	CASSGGQASSYEQYF
once	TRBJ2-1	TRBV27	TRBD1	TGTGCCAGCAGTCCCGACAGGGTTGACAATGAGCAGTTCTTC	CASSPDRVDNEQFF